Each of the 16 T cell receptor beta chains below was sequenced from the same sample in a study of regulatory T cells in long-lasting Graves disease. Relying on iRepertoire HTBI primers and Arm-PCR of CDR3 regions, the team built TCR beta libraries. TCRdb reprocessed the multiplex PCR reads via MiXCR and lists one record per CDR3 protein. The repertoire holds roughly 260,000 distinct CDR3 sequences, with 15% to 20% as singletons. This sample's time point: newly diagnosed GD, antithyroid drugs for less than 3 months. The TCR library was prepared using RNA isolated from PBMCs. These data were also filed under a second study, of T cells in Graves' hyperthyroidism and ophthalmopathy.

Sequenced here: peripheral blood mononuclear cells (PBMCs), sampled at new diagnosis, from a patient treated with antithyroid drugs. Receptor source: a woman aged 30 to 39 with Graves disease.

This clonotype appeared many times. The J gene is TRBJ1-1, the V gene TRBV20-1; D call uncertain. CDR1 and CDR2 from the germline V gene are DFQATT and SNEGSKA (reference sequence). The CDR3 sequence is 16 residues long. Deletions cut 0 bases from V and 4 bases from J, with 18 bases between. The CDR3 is CSARDPEGTSVTEAFF. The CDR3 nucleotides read TGCAGTGCTAGAGATCCGGAGGGTACGTCCGTCACTGAAGCTTTCTTT.

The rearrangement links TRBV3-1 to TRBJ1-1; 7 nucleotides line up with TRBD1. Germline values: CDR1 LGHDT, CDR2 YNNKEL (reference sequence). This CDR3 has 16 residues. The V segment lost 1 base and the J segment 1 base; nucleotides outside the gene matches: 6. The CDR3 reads CASSQGGSGGNTEAFF. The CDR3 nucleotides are TGTGCCAGCAGCCAAGGGGGTTCAGGGGGGAACACTGAAGCTTTCTTT.

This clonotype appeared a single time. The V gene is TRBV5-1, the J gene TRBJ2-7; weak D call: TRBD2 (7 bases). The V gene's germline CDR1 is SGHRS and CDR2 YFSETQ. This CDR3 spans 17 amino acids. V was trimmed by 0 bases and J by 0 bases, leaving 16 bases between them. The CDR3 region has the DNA TGCGCCAGCAGCTTGGCATTCGCGAGGGGGGGCTCCTACGAGCAGTACTTC. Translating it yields CASSLAFARGGSYEQYF.

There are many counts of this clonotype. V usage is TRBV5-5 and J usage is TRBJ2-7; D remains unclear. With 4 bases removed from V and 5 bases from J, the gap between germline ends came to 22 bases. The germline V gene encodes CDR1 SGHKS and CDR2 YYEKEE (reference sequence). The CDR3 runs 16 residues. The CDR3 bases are TGTGCCAGCAGCCGTAAGCCGGTCTCACCGTCCGACGAGCAGTACTTC. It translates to CASSRKPVSPSDEQYF.

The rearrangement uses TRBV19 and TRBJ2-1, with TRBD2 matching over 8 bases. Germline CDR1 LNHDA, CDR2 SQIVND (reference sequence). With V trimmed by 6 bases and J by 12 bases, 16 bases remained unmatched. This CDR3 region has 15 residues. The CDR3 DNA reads TGTGCCAGTAGCCAAAGGCTAGCGGGCGGGTTAGGGCAGTTCTTC. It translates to CASSQRLAGGLGQFF.

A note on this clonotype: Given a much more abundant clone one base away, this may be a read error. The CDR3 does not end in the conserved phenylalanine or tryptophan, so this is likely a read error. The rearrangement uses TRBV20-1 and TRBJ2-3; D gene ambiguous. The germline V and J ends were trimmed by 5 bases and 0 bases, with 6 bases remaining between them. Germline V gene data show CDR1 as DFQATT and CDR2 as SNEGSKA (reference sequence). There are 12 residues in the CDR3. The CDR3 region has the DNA TGCAGTGCTCCACTCAGCACAGATACGCAGTATCTT. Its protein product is CSAPLSTDTQYL.

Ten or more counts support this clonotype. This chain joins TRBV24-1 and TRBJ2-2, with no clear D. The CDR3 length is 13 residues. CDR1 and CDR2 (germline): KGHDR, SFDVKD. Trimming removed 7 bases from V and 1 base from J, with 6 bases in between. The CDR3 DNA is TGTGCCACCAGCTCTTGGAACACCGGGGAGCTGTTTTTT. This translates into CATSSWNTGELFF.

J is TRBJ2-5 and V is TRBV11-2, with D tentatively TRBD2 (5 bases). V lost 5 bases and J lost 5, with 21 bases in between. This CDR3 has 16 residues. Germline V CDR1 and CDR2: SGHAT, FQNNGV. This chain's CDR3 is CASSLTFRVGGETQYF. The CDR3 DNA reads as TGTGCCAGCAGCCTTACATTTCGGGTTGGCGGGGAGACCCAGTACTTC.

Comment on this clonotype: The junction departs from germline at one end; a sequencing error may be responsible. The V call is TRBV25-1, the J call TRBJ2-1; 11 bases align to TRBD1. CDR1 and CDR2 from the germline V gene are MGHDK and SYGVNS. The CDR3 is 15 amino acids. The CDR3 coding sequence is TGTGCCAGCAGTGAGGGACAGGGGGATAACAATGAGCAGTCCTTC. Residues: CASSEGQGDNNEQSF.

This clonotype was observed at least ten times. CDR3 nucleotides: TGTGCCAGTCTCCGGGACGCTAGGGGCTACACCTTC. Translating it yields CASLRDARGYTF. The rearrangement uses TRBV2 and TRBJ1-2, with D possibly being TRBD1 (5 bases). V dropped 9 bases and J dropped 8 bases, with 16 bases sitting between them. The CDR3 is made up of 12 amino acids. Germline V gene lookup returns CDR1 SNHLY and CDR2 FYNNEI.

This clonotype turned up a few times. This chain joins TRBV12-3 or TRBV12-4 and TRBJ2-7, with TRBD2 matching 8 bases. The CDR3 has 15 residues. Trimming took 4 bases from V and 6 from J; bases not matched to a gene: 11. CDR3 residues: CASSSVAGPPAEQYF. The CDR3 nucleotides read TGTGCCAGCAGTTCCGTAGCGGGGCCTCCCGCCGAGCAGTACTTC.

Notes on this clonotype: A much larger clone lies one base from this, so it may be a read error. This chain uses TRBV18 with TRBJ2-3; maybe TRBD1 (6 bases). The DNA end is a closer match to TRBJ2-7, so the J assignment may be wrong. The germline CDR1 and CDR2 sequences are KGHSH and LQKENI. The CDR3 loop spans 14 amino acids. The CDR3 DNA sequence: TGTGCCAGCTCACCAGGACTTGGGGGCGACGAGCAGTACTTC. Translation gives CASSPGLGGDEQYF.

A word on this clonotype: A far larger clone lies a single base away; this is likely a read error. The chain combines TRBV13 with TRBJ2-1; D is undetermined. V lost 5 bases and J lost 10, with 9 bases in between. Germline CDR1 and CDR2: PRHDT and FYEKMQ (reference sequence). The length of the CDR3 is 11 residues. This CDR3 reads CASSLRSEQFF. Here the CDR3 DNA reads TGTGCCAGCAGCCTCCGGTCCGAGCAGTTCTTC.

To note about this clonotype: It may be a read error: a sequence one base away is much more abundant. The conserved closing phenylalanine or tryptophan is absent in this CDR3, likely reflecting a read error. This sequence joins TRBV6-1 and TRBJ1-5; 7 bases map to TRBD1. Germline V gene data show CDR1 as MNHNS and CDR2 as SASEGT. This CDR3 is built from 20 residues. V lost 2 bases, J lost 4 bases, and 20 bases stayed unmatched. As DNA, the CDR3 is TGTGCCAGCAGTGAAAGTTACGGTGGAGGGGGCGGGCTGTGGAATCAGCCCCAGCATTTG. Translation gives CASSESYGGGGGLWNQPQHL.

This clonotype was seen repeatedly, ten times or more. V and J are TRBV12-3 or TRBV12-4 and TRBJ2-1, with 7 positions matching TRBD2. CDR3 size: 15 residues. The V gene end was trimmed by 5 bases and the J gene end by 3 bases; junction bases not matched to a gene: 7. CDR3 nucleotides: TGTGCCAGCAGTCACTCGGGGGGACGCTACAATGAGCAGTTCTTC. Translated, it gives CASSHSGGRYNEQFF.

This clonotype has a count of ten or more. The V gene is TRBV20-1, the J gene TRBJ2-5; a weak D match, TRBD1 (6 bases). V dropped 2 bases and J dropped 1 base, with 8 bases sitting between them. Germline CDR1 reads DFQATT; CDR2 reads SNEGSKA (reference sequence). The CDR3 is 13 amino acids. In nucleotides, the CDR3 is TGCAGTGCTAGATGGACAGCCCAAGAGACCCAGTACTTC. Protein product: CSARWTAQETQYF.